This TCR beta chain was recovered during a study of blood T cell repertoires in COVID-19. Sequencing used immunoSEQ multiplex PCR; TCRdb keeps in-frame clones, though not all of them. The sample records 300,000 to 450,000 clones, roughly four fifths being singletons. The CDR3 extends over 15 amino acids. Trimming pared 5 bases from V and 2 bases from J, leaving 15 bases between. Germline V gene sequence: CDR1 SEHNR, CDR2 FQNEAQ (reference sequence). V is TRBV7-9 and J is TRBJ1-1; D is perhaps TRBD1 (6 bases). What was sequenced was peripheral blood. This receptor was obtained from a human donor with acute or convalescent COVID-19. The donor label of this sample is uncertain. CDR3 sequence reads: CASSQAGVQNTEAFF. CDR3 nucleotide sequence: TGTGCCAGCAGCCAGGCAGGGGTTCAAAACACTGAAGCTTTCTTT. The full variable domain, its missing parts supplied by reference TRBV7-9 and TRBJ1-1, is DTGVSQNPRHKITKRGQNVTFRCDPISEHNRLYWYRQTLGQGPEFLTYFQNEAQLEKSRLLSDRFSAERPKGSFSTLEIQRTEQGDSAMYLCASSQAGVQNTEAFFGQGTRLTVV.